Only a few counts were recorded for the clone carrying this T cell receptor (beta chain). Its antigen is unknown. These data come from a study of T cell repertoires in ileal Crohn's disease. Data came from immunoSEQ multiplex PCR; TCRdb stores just in-frame clones and leaves some out. The sample holds 25,000 to 30,000 clones, roughly 77% seen once. Study outcomes and limitations: Compared with non-smokers, active smokers at surgery showed more clonal expansions.

This CDR3 contains 12 residues. Germline-derived CDR1 and CDR2 are SGHNT and YYREEE (reference sequence). Trimming pared 7 bases from V and 3 bases from J, leaving 11 bases between. Patients were adults with ileal or ileocolonic Crohn's disease needing resection. This sequence joins TRBV5-4 and TRBJ2-7; no reliable D call. This TCR was recovered from an adult with Crohn's disease. Sequencing was done on a sample of ileal tissue. CDR3: CASSVPGYEQYF. CDR3 DNA sequence: TGTGCCAGCTCCGTTCCAGGCTACGAGCAGTACTTC.